These 21 T cell receptor beta chains originate from one sample sequenced in a study of blood T cell repertoires in COVID-19. The method was immunoSEQ multiplex PCR; TCRdb's version includes in-frame clones alone and lacks a portion of them. The data show about 220,000 clones, with over 75% seen just once and under 4% held by the top ten. Sample: PBMCs or T cells enriched from blood (not recorded which). The source is a woman aged 18-35 years in a cohort exposed to, infected with or recovered from COVID-19 (not recorded which).

The chain is built from TRBV28 and TRBJ2-1; 7 bases agree with TRBD1. J lost 6 bases, V lost 3 bases, and 11 bases had no gene match. The CDR3 runs to 16 residues. Germline lookup yields CDR1 MDHEN and CDR2 SYDVKM. This chain's CDR3 is CASSLLIVRGPNEQFF. In nucleotides, the CDR3 is TGTGCCAGCAGTTTGCTAATTGTGAGGGGGCCCAATGAGCAGTTCTTC.

This chain uses TRBV5-6 with TRBJ1-2; 9 nucleotides agree with TRBD1. This CDR3 is built from 15 residues. Trimming cost V 2 bases and J 7 bases; bases outside gene matches: 9. Looked up from germline, CDR1 is SGHDT and CDR2 is YYEEEE. CDR3 bases: TGTGCCAGCAGCTTATGGGACAGGGCAAGTGGTGGCTACACCTTC. It translates to CASSLWDRASGGYTF.

The chain joins TRBV27 to TRBJ1-1, with D perhaps TRBD1 (6 bases). V was trimmed by 3 bases and J by 4 bases, leaving 12 bases between them. Germline V gene lookup returns CDR1 MNHEY and CDR2 SMNVEV (reference sequence). This CDR3 contains 14 residues. DNA for the CDR3: TGTGCCAGCAGTTTCGGCCGGGACATCACTGAAGCTTTCTTT. Translating it yields CASSFGRDITEAFF.

V usage is TRBV9 and J usage is TRBJ1-1, with 7 bases matching TRBD1. Trimming at V came to 4 bases and at J to 2 bases, leaving 8 bases not matched to a gene. Germline lookup yields CDR1 SGDLS and CDR2 YYNGEE. The CDR3 covers 15 residues. The CDR3 DNA sequence: TGTGCCAGCAGCCTACTCCGGGACAGTAACACTGAAGCTTTCTTT. It is translated as CASSLLRDSNTEAFF.

The genes are TRBV7-9 and TRBJ2-5, with a weak D call TRBD1 (6 bases). CDR3 size: 16 residues. Trimming removed 4 bases from V and 2 bases from J, with 17 bases in between. Germline CDR1 is SEHNR and CDR2 is FQNEAQ (reference sequence). The CDR3 spells CASSSRDKNFQETQYF. The CDR3 nucleotides are TGTGCCAGCAGCTCCCGGGACAAAAATTTTCAAGAGACCCAGTACTTC. Drawing the rest from reference TRBV7-9 and TRBJ2-5, the complete variable domain is DTGVSQNPRHKITKRGQNVTFRCDPISEHNRLYWYRQTLGQGPEFLTYFQNEAQLEKSRLLSDRFSAERPKGSFSTLEIQRTEQGDSAMYLCASSSRDKNFQETQYFGPGTRLLVL.

The chain is built from TRBV2 and TRBJ2-1; TRBD1 aligns across 8 bases. V shed 8 bases and J 8 bases; nucleotides not matched to a gene: 8. The germline V gene has CDR1 SNHLY and CDR2 FYNNEI. The CDR3 runs 13 residues. CDR3 sequence reads: CASGRQGLDEQFF. The CDR3, as DNA: TGTGCCAGCGGGAGACAGGGGTTGGATGAGCAGTTCTTC.

The V call is TRBV12-5, the J call TRBJ1-3, with 10 positions matching TRBD1. This CDR3 comprises 15 residues. The J segment lost 4 bases and the V segment lost 5 bases, leaving 5 bases of the junction unmatched. Germline CDR1 is LGHNT and CDR2 is FRNRAP. Here the CDR3 reads CASGPGQGRGNTIYF. The CDR3 DNA reads as TGTGCTAGTGGTCCGGGACAGGGGCGAGGAAACACCATATATTTT.

This chain connects TRBV12-5 to TRBJ1-4; D is ambiguous. The V and J ends lost 3 bases and 7 bases respectively, with 15 bases between them. Germline CDR1 is LGHNT and CDR2 is FRNRAP. This CDR3 is built from 15 residues. The CDR3 sequence: CASGFGGKLAEKLFF. CDR3 DNA: TGTGCTAGTGGTTTTGGCGGCAAGTTGGCTGAAAAACTGTTTTTT.

This sequence joins TRBV2 and TRBJ1-2; the D gene is possibly TRBD1 (5 bases). The CDR3 is made up of 13 amino acids. Germline CDR1 is SNHLY and CDR2 is FYNNEI. V lost 4 bases and J lost 7, with 13 bases in between. CDR3 region: CASSASGTAGYTF. In nucleotides, the CDR3 is TGTGCCAGCAGTGCTTCCGGGACTGCTGGCTACACCTTC.

The rearrangement joins TRBV5-8 to TRBJ1-2, with D perhaps TRBD1 (5 bases). The CDR3 consists of 13 residues. The germline V gene has CDR1 SGHTS and CDR2 YDEGEE. Trimming shortened V by 3 bases and J by 4 bases, and 10 bases separated the two germline ends. The CDR3 sequence is CASSSPDSYGYTF. The CDR3, as DNA: TGTGCCAGCAGCTCCCCTGACAGCTATGGCTACACCTTC. The full variable domain, completed using reference TRBV5-8 and TRBJ1-2, is EAGVTQSPTHLIKTRGQQATLRCSPISGHTSVYWYQQALGLGLQFLLWYDEGEERNRGNFPPRFSGRQFPNYSSELNVNALELEDSALYLCASSSPDSYGYTFGSGTRLTVV.

The chain carries TRBV7-9 and TRBJ1-1; tentative D call: TRBD1 (6 bases). V gave up 4 bases and J gave up 8 bases, with 14 bases separating them. This CDR3 comprises 13 residues. Germline loops: CDR1 SEHNR, CDR2 FQNEAQ (reference sequence). The CDR3 loop is CASSSRTEGEAFF. The CDR3 coding sequence is TGTGCCAGCAGCTCCCGGACAGAGGGCGAAGCTTTCTTT.

This chain joins TRBV6-5 and TRBJ2-2; 7 nucleotides align to TRBD1. V lost 6 bases to trimming and J lost 5 bases; unmatched junction nucleotides: 6. The germline gives CDR1 MNHEY, CDR2 SVGAGI. CDR3 size: 14 residues. The CDR3 region has the DNA TGTGCCAGCAGGCCAGGGGGTGGTACCGGGGAGCTGTTTTTT. Protein sequence: CASRPGGGTGELFF.

This chain connects TRBV10-2 to TRBJ1-5; no reliable D call. The CDR3 sequence is 13 residues long. V lost 0 bases to trimming and J lost 9 bases, with 9 bases between them. Germline V gene sequence: CDR1 WSHSY, CDR2 SAAADI. CDR3 loop: CASSESEIGPQHF. The CDR3, as DNA: TGCGCCAGCAGTGAGTCGGAGATTGGGCCCCAGCATTTT.

V usage is TRBV7-6 and J usage is TRBJ2-3; possible D gene TRBD2, 7 bases. This CDR3 region has 16 residues. CDR1 and CDR2 from the germline V gene are SGHVS and FNYEAQ. The V gene lost 2 bases and the J gene lost 5 bases, with 17 bases spanning the gap. CDR3 nucleotide sequence: TGTGCCAGCAGCTTATCTGGCGGGGGCCACGGAGATACGCAGTATTTT. It yields the protein CASSLSGGGHGDTQYF.

This clone was seen just once. This sequence joins TRBV5-1 and TRBJ1-2; 12 bases fit TRBD1. Trimming took 4 bases from V and 2 from J; bases not matched to a gene: 6. The CDR3 extends over 16 amino acids. Germline CDR1 SGHRS, CDR2 YFSETQ. The DNA for the CDR3 is TGCGCCAGCAGCCGGGACAGGGGGCGTATAAACTATGGCTACACCTTC. This codes for CASSRDRGRINYGYTF.

This clone was seen just once. The chain carries TRBV6-5 and TRBJ2-6; no definite D call. The germline V gene has CDR1 MNHEY and CDR2 SVGAGI. The ends were cut back, 7 bases at V and 1 base at J, with 11 bases in the middle. This CDR3 spans 15 amino acids. The CDR3, as DNA: TGTGCCAGCACTCAATCGGAGTCTGGGGCCAACGTCCTGACTTTC. This translates into CASTQSESGANVLTF.

This chain uses TRBV5-1 with TRBJ1-4; 9 bases match TRBD1. Trimming at V came to 2 bases and at J to 7 bases, leaving 18 bases not matched to a gene. CDR3 length: 19 residues. Germline V gene sequence: CDR1 SGHRS, CDR2 YFSETQ. CDR3 in amino acids: CASSLALSGDREYGEKLFF. The CDR3 coding sequence is TGCGCCAGCAGCTTAGCCCTTTCCGGGGACAGGGAGTACGGTGAAAAACTGTTTTTT.

This chain connects TRBV6-5 to TRBJ1-2; TRBD1 is a possible D gene (5 bases). Germline assignment: CDR1 MNHEY and CDR2 SVGAGI. This CDR3 region has 14 residues. Trimming took off 4 bases at V and 6 bases at J, with 15 bases between the two ends. CDR3 in DNA: TGTGCCAGCAGTTTCCGGCAGGGTGAGGATGGCTACACCTTC. Its translation is CASSFRQGEDGYTF.

This clone was detected only once. This chain connects TRBV7-9 to TRBJ2-7, with D perhaps TRBD2 (6 bases). CDR1 is SEHNR and CDR2 is FQNEAQ in the germline V gene (reference sequence). Trimming took off 5 bases at V and 6 bases at J, with 11 bases between the two ends. This CDR3 comprises 12 residues. The CDR3 loop reads CASSPRGAEQYF. CDR3 nucleotides: TGTGCCAGCAGCCCCCGCGGGGCCGAGCAGTACTTC.

This CDR3 is CASSTDRTGRNEQFF. The CDR3 nucleotides are TGTGCCAGCAGCACGGACAGAACCGGGCGCAATGAGCAGTTCTTC. The chain joins TRBV7-9 to TRBJ2-1; D might be TRBD1 (6 bases). Germline assignment: CDR1 SEHNR and CDR2 FQNEAQ (reference sequence). CDR3 length: 15 residues. Trimming left V 5 bases short and J 6 bases short, with 17 bases between.

The chain uses TRBV14 and TRBJ1-6; D ambiguous. The CDR3 has 17 amino acids. Per the germline V gene, CDR1 is SGHDN and CDR2 is FVKESK. V dropped 1 base and J dropped 9 bases, with 19 bases sitting between them. CDR3 protein: CASSQGVMARGVSPLHF. The CDR3 DNA reads as TGTGCCAGCAGCCAAGGGGTTATGGCCCGAGGAGTTTCACCCCTCCACTTT.